This T cell receptor (beta chain) was documented in a study of OX40 agonist ivuxolimab in advanced cancers. As for the study in general: An agonistic anti-OX40 (CD134) antibody, ivuxolimab, was used to treat the patients. Each dose-escalation patient presented with hepatocellular carcinoma, melanoma, renal cell or head and neck cancer.

Profiled with immunoSEQ multiplex PCR; TCRdb holds only in-frame clones, not every one. The repertoire holds 9,500 to 13,000 clones, with roughly 82% as singletons. Germline V gene lookup returns CDR1 SGHTA and CDR2 FQGTGA. The CDR3 runs 15 residues. Trimming at V came to 0 bases and at J to 2 bases, leaving 4 bases not matched to a gene. Points from the study as a whole: Doses of 0.1 to 3.0 mg/kg were accompanied by clonal expansion of CD4+ and CD8+ blood T cells by week 6. Partial responders at 0.1-3.0 mg/kg showed near-lowest clonal expansion.

Turning to this clone: Its target is unknown.

This specimen was CD4+ or CD8+ T cells sorted from blood, taken in a trial of the OX40 agonist ivuxolimab. The V call is TRBV7-3, the J call TRBJ2-7, with 7 bases lining up with TRBD2. This clonotype was obtained from an adult with an advanced solid tumor such as melanoma, head and neck, liver or kidney cancer. The CDR3: CASSLTGGSTYEQYF. DNA of the CDR3: TGTGCCAGCAGCTTAACGGGGGGGAGCACCTACGAGCAGTACTTC. The complete variable domain, with remaining parts taken from reference TRBV7-3 and TRBJ2-7, reads GAGVSQTPSNKVTEKGKYVELRCDPISGHTALYWYRQSLGQGPEFLIYFQGTGAADDSGLPNDRFFAVRPEGSVSTLKIQRTERGDSAVYLCASSLTGGSTYEQYFGPGTRLTVT.